One sample yielded the 18 T cell receptor beta chains listed below, sequenced in a study of blood T cell repertoires in COVID-19. Some clones are missing from TCRdb's copy, which holds only in-frame ones; the method was immunoSEQ multiplex PCR. The sample lists under 150,000 clones, roughly 80% seen once, with about 8.6% in the top ten. The material sequenced was peripheral blood. Every receptor here comes from a man aged 45-65 years with active or convalescent COVID-19.

The chain carries TRBV6-5 and TRBJ1-4, with 9 bases matching TRBD1. This CDR3 contains 15 residues. Trimming took 6 bases from V and 5 from J; bases not matched to a gene: 7. Germline CDR1 and CDR2: MNHEY and SVGAGI. CDR3 coding DNA: TGTGCCAGCAGACCATCCGGGACAGGGAATGAAAAACTGTTTTTT. Its translation is CASRPSGTGNEKLFF.

V and J are TRBV7-3 and TRBJ2-1; 10 nucleotides agree with TRBD2. V trimming: 5 bases; J trimming: 6 bases; junction bases outside the gene matches: 10. From germline, CDR1 is SGHTA and CDR2 FQGTGA. The CDR3 is made up of 16 amino acids. The CDR3 region is CASSPTRTSGTNEQFF. CDR3 DNA: TGTGCCAGCAGCCCCACCCGGACTAGCGGAACCAATGAGCAGTTCTTC.

The chain joins TRBV3-1 (or the pseudogene TRBV3-2) to TRBJ2-3; 12 bases are shared with TRBD2. The CDR3 has 17 amino acids. Losses at the gene ends were 4 bases for V and 3 bases for J; bases not matched to a gene: 8. Per germline, CDR1 LGHDT and CDR2 YNNKEL (reference sequence). This CDR3 is CASSPNLAGGGTDTQYF. In DNA, the CDR3 is TGTGCCAGCAGCCCCAATCTAGCGGGAGGGGGGACAGATACGCAGTATTTT.

This chain joins TRBV10-3 and TRBJ2-5; TRBD1 might be the D (5 bases). Germline CDR1 reads ENHRY; CDR2 reads SYGVKD. V lost 3 bases, J lost 0 bases, and 8 bases lay in between. The CDR3 contains 14 residues. The CDR3 DNA reads TGTGCCATCAGTGAACCAGGGTACCAAGAGACCCAGTACTTC. Translating it yields CAISEPGYQETQYF.

The gene calls are TRBV28 and TRBJ2-3, with 8 bases that match TRBD1. The CDR3 spans 15 residues. With 6 bases clipped from V and 0 bases from J, the junction kept 5 bases outside the gene matches. Germline lookup yields CDR1 MDHEN and CDR2 SYDVKM. CDR3 protein: CASRDRDLSTDTQYF. The DNA of the CDR3 is TGTGCCAGCAGGGACAGGGATTTGAGCACAGATACGCAGTATTTT.

The chain couples TRBV3-1 (or the pseudogene TRBV3-2) to TRBJ2-5, with 13 bases lining up with TRBD2. Germline loops: CDR1 LGHDT, CDR2 YNNKEL (reference sequence). J was trimmed by 5 bases and V by 4 bases; bases with no gene match: 7. This CDR3 spans 16 amino acids. The CDR3 DNA sequence: TGTGCCAGCAGCCCCAGGACTAGCGGGAGAGGTGAGACCCAGTACTTC. This sequence encodes CASSPRTSGRGETQYF.

J is TRBJ2-3 and V is TRBV28; 10 bases map to TRBD2. In germline, CDR1 is MDHEN, CDR2 SYDVKM. Trimming removed 3 bases from V and 5 bases from J; junction bases left unmatched: 11. This CDR3 is 17 amino acids long. The CDR3: CASSFPGSGREGDTQYF. DNA of the CDR3: TGTGCCAGCAGTTTCCCCGGCAGCGGGAGGGAGGGAGATACGCAGTATTTT.

The gene calls are TRBV7-2 and TRBJ2-1; 11 bases align to TRBD2. The trim removed 5 bases at V and 3 bases at J, leaving 12 bases unmatched. This CDR3 has 18 amino acids. Germline CDR1 SGHTA, CDR2 FQGNSA. This CDR3 reads CASSPRGVGTSGYNEQFF. The DNA for the CDR3 is TGTGCCAGCAGCCCCCGCGGGGTCGGGACTAGCGGCTACAATGAGCAGTTCTTC.

There are many counts of this clone. V and J are TRBV4-1 and TRBJ1-3, with D tentatively TRBD1 (6 bases). Germline CDR1 and CDR2: MGHRA and YSYEKL. The CDR3 loop spans 16 amino acids. V was pared by 1 base and J by 3 bases, with 13 bases between. CDR3 DNA sequence: TGCGCCAGCAGCCAAGTTCCCACAGGGTATGGAAACACCATATATTTT. As protein: CASSQVPTGYGNTIYF.

This clone was counted only a few times. V gene TRBV19 combines with J gene TRBJ1-1; D is ambiguous. The CDR3 has 12 amino acids. Trimming cost V 3 bases and J 4 bases, with 6 bases left between them. CDR1 is LNHDA and CDR2 is SQIVND in the germline V gene (reference sequence). This CDR3 is CASSIGSTEAFF. In nucleotides, the CDR3 is TGTGCCAGTAGTATTGGGAGCACTGAAGCTTTCTTT.

This rearrangement joins TRBV18 to TRBJ1-6; D uncertain. The CDR3 has 13 amino acids. Between the trimmed V and J ends, which lost 5 bases and 9 bases, there was a span of 11 bases. The germline gives CDR1 KGHSH, CDR2 LQKENI. CDR3 DNA sequence: TGTGCCAGCTCAGGGGAGCGGGTTTCACCCCTCCACTTT. It specifies CASSGERVSPLHF. Full variable domain (remainder filled in from reference TRBV18 and TRBJ1-6): NAGVMQNPRHLVRRRGQEARLRCSPMKGHSHVYWYRQLPEEGLKFMVYLQKENIIDESGMPKERFSAEFPKEGPSILRIQQVVRGDSAAYFCASSGERVSPLHFGNGTRLTVT.

This chain links TRBV3-1 (or the pseudogene TRBV3-2) with TRBJ2-1; TRBD2 agrees at 7 bases. With 1 base clipped from V and 13 bases from J, the junction kept 10 bases outside the gene matches. Germline V gene data show CDR1 as LGHDT and CDR2 as YNNKEL (reference sequence). The CDR3 runs to 14 residues. CDR3: CASSQAVEGGGQFF. The CDR3 DNA is TGTGCCAGCAGCCAAGCCGTTGAGGGCGGGGGACAGTTCTTC.

CDR3 amino acids: CASRLAASYEQYF. Written as DNA, the CDR3 is TGTGCCAGCAGGCTAGCGGCCTCCTACGAGCAGTACTTC. V and J are TRBV4-2 and TRBJ2-7; 7 bases are a match to TRBD2. Germline V lookup: CDR1 LGHNA, CDR2 YNFKEQ. CDR3 length: 13 amino acids. Unmatched junction bases numbered 2, after V lost 6 bases and J lost 0 bases.

The V call is TRBV29-1, the J call TRBJ2-7; D is undetermined. Germline CDR1 reads SQVTM; CDR2 reads ANQGSEA. The CDR3 spans 11 residues. Trimming shortened V by 6 bases and J by 5 bases, and 11 bases separated the two germline ends. CDR3 DNA sequence: TGCAGCGTAACCGGGTTGGACGAGCAGTACTTC. Its translation: CSVTGLDEQYF.

V usage is TRBV28 and J usage is TRBJ1-2; D is possibly TRBD1 (5 bases). The ends were cut back, 5 bases at V and 9 bases at J, with 13 bases in the middle. Germline loops: CDR1 MDHEN, CDR2 SYDVKM. This CDR3 has 12 residues. The CDR3 region has the DNA TGTGCCAGCAGTCCCTCCGGGGGAAGCTACACCTTC. This translates into CASSPSGGSYTF.

The V and J genes are TRBV11-3 and TRBJ2-3; 9 positions match TRBD2. V lost 4 bases and J lost 7; bases outside the gene matches: 12. Germline V lookup: CDR1 SGHNT, CDR2 YENEEA. This CDR3 has 16 amino acids. CDR3 coding DNA: TGTGCCAGCAGCTCCGCGACTAGCGGCCATGAATATACGCAGTATTTT. This codes for CASSSATSGHEYTQYF. Looking up the rest from reference TRBV11-3 and TRBJ2-3 gives the full variable domain: EAGVVQSPRYKIIEKKQPVAFWCNPISGHNTLYWYLQNLGQGPELLIRYENEEAVDDSQLPKDRFSAERLKGVDSTLKIQPAELGDSAVYLCASSSATSGHEYTQYFGPGTRLTVL.

The CDR3 DNA reads as TGTGCCAGCAGCTCGGCCCAGTTAGTCGGGGTGGGAAGCACAGATACGCAGTATTTT. This gives the protein CASSSAQLVGVGSTDTQYF. The J gene is TRBJ2-3, the V gene TRBV7-9, with a possible D match to TRBD2 (5 bases). V was trimmed by 4 bases and J by 0 bases, leaving 23 bases between them. The CDR3 length is 19 residues. The germline V gene encodes CDR1 SEHNR and CDR2 FQNEAQ (reference sequence).

With respect to this clone: Other DNA variants within this sample encode the same CDR3. The chain is built from TRBV24-1 and TRBJ2-1, with 11 bases aligning to TRBD2. Unmatched junction bases numbered 1, after V lost 0 bases and J lost 4 bases. The CDR3 is made up of 16 amino acids. Germline V gene data show CDR1 as KGHDR and CDR2 as SFDVKD. CDR3 in amino acids: CATSDLGTSGYNEQFF. DNA of the CDR3: TGTGCCACCAGTGATTTGGGGACTAGCGGATACAATGAGCAGTTCTTC.